This T cell receptor (beta chain) appears in the sequencing data of a study of cytotoxic CD8 clonotypes in ibrutinib-treated CLL. Study details: Mean per-sample yields comprised 255,043 productive templates and fewer than 95,000 productive rearrangements.

Assay: immunoSEQ multiplex PCR; the TCRdb copy retains only in-frame clones and omits some. Found here are roughly 15,000 clones, roughly four fifths of them singletons; the top ten hold about 15%. V lost 0 bases to trimming and J lost 3 bases, with 15 bases between them. The CDR3 is made up of 16 amino acids. The germline V gene encodes CDR1 MNHEY and CDR2 SVGAGI. This sample comprised PBMCs, obtained before ibrutinib treatment. The receptor's source is a human donor with chronic lymphocytic leukemia. The gene calls are TRBV6-5 and TRBJ2-7; tentative D call: TRBD2 (5 bases). The CDR3 spells CASSYSTTISIYEQYF. The CDR3 DNA is TGTGCCAGCAGTTACTCGACTACTATCTCCATCTACGAGCAGTACTTC.